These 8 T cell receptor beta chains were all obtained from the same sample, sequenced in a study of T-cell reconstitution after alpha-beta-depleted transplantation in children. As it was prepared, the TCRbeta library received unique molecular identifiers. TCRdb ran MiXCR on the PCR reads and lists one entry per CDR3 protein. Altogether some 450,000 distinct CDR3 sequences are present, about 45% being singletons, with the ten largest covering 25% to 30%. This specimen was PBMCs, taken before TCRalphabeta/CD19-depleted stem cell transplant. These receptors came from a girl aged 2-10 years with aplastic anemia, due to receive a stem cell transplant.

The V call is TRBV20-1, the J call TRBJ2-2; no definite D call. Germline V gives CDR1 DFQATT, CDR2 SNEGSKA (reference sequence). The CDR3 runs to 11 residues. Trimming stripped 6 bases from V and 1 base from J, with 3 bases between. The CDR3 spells CSAENTGELFF. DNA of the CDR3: TGCAGTGCCGAGAACACCGGGGAGCTGTTTTTT.

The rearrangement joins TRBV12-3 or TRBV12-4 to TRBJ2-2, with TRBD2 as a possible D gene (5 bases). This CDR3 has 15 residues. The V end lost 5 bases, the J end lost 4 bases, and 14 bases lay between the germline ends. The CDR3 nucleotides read TGTGCCAGCAGTCCCTCGAGCGGCGGCACCGGGGAGCTGTTTTTT. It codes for CASSPSSGGTGELFF.

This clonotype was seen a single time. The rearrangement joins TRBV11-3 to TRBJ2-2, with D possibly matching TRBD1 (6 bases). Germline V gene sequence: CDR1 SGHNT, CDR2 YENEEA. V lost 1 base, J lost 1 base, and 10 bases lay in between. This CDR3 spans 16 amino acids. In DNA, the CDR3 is TGTGCCAGCAGCTTAGGAGGGGGAGTGAACACCGGGGAGCTGTTTTTT. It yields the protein CASSLGGGVNTGELFF.

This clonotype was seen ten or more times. This chain's CDR3 is CASSLAYGGRDEQYF. DNA for the CDR3: TGTGCCAGCAGCTTAGCGTATGGGGGTAGGGACGAGCAGTACTTC. The chain combines TRBV7-2 with TRBJ2-7; either TRBD1 or TRBD2 may fit D (5 bases each). The germline V gene encodes CDR1 SGHTA and CDR2 FQGNSA. The V and J ends lost 0 bases and 5 bases respectively, with 14 bases between them. The CDR3 is 15 residues long.

The CDR3 DNA reads TGTGCCACCAGCAGAGATGTAGCAGATACGCAGTATTTT. It is translated as CATSRDVADTQYF. The J gene is TRBJ2-3, the V gene TRBV15, with D hard to call. Per the germline V gene, CDR1 is LNHNV and CDR2 is YYDKDF (reference sequence). V shed 0 bases and J shed 4 bases, with 5 bases lying between them. This CDR3 is built from 13 residues.

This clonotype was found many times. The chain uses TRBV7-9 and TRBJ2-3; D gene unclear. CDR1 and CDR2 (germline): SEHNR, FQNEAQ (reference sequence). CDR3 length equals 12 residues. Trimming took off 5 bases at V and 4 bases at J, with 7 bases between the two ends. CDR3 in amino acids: CASSAGSDTQYF. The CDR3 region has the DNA TGTGCCAGCAGCGCCGGGTCAGATACGCAGTATTTT. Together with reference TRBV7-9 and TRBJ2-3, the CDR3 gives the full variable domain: DTGVSQNPRHKITKRGQNVTFRCDPISEHNRLYWYRQTLGQGPEFLTYFQNEAQLEKSRLLSDRFSAERPKGSFSTLEIQRTEQGDSAMYLCASSAGSDTQYFGPGTRLTVL.

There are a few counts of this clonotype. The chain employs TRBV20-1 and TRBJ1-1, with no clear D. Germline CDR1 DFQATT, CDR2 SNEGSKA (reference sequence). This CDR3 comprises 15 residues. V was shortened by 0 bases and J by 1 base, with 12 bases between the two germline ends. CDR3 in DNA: TGCAGTGCTAGAGAGGCGAAGGCCCCGAACACTGAAGCTTTCTTT. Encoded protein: CSAREAKAPNTEAFF.

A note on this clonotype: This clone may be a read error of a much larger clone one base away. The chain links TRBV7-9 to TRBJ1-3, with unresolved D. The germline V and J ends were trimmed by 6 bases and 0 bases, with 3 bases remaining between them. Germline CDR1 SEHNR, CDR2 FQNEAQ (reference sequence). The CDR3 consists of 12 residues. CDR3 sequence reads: CASRNSGNTIYF. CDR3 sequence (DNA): TGTGCCAGCAGAAACTCTGGAAACACCATATATTTT.